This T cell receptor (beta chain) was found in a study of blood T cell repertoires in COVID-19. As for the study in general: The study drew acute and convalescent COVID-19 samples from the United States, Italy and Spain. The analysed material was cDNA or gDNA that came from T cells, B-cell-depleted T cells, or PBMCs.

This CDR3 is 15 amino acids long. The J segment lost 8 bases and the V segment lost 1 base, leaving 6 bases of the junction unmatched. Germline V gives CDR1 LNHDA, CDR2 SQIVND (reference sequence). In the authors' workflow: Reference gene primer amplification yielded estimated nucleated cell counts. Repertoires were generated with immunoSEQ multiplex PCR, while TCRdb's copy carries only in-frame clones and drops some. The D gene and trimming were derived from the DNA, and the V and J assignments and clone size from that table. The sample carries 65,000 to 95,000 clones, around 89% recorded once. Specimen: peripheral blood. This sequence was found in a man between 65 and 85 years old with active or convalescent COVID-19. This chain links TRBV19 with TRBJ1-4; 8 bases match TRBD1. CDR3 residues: CASSIGQGSGEKLFF. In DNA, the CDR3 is TGTGCCAGTAGTATAGGACAGGGGAGTGGAGAAAAACTGTTTTTT.